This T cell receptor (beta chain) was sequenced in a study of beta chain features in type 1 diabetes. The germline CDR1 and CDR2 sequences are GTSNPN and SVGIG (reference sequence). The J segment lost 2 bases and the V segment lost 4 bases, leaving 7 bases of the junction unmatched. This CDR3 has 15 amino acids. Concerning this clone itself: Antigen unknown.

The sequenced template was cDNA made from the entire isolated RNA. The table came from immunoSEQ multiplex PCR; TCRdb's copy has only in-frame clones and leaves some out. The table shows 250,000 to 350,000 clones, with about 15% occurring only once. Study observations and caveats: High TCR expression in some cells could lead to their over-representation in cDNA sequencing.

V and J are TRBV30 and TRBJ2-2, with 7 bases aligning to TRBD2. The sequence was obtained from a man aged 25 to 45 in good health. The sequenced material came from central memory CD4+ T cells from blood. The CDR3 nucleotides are TGTGCCTGGACCCCACTAGCGCGAAACACCGGGGAGCTGTTTTTT. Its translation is CAWTPLARNTGELFF.